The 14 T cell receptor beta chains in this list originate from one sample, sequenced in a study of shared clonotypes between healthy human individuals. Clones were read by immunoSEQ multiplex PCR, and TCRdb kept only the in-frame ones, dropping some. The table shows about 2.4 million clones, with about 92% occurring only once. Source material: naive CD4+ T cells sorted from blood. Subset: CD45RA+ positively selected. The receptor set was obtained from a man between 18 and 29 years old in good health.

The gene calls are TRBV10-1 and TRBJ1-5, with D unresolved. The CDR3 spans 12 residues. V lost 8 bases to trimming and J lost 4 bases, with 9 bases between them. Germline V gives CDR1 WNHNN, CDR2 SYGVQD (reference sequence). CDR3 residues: CASGSGNQPQHF. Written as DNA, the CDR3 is TGCGCCAGCGGATCTGGGAATCAGCCCCAGCATTTT.

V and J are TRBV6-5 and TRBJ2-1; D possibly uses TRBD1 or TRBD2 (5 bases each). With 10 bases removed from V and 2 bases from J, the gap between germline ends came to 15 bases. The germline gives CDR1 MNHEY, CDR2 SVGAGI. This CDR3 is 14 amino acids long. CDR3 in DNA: TGTGCCATTTCCCGGGACCTAGCCTACAATGAGCAGTTCTTC. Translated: CAISRDLAYNEQFF.

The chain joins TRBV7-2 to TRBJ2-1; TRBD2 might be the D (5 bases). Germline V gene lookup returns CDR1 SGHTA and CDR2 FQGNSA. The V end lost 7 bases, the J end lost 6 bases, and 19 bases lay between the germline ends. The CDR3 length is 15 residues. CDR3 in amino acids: CASTSSLADSNEQFF. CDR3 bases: TGTGCCAGCACGTCCTCCCTAGCTGATTCCAATGAGCAGTTCTTC.

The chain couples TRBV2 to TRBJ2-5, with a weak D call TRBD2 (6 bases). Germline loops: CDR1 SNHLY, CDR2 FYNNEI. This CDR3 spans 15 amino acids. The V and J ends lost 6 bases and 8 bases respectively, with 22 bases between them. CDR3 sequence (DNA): TGTGCCAGCAGGCAGAAACTAGCTGGGGTTGATACCCAGTACTTC. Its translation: CASRQKLAGVDTQYF.

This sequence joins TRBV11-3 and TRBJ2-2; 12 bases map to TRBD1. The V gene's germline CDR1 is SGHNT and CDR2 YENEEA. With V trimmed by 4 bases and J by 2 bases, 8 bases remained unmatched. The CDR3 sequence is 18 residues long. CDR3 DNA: TGTGCCAGCAGCTCCTTTGGGGGGACAGGGGGCAACACCGGGGAGCTGTTTTTT. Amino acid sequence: CASSSFGGTGGNTGELFF.

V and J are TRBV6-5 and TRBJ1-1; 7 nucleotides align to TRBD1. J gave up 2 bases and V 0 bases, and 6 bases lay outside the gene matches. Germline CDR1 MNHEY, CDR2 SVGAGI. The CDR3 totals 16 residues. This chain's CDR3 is CASSYSLGDSNTEAFF. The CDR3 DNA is TGTGCCAGCAGTTACTCCCTCGGGGACAGCAACACTGAAGCTTTCTTT.

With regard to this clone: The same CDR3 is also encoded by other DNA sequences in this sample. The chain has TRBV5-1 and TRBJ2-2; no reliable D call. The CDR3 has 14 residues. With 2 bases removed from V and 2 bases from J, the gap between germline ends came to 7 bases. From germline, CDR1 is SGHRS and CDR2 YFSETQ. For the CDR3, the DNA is TGCGCCAGCAGCTTTTCAGGAAACACCGGGGAGCTGTTTTTT. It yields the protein CASSFSGNTGELFF.

CDR3 coding DNA: TGTGCCAGCAGTTACGCCTCGGGGGAGACAGAAGAGACCCAGTACTTC. Translation: CASSYASGETEETQYF. The chain is built from TRBV6-6 and TRBJ2-5; a weak D match, TRBD2 (6 bases). This CDR3 is 16 amino acids long. Germline V lookup: CDR1 MNHNY, CDR2 SVGAGI (reference sequence). V lost 2 bases and J lost 3, with 16 bases in between.

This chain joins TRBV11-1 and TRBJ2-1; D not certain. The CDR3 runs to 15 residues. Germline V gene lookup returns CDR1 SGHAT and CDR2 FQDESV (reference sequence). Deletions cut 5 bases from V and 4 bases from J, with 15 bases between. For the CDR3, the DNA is TGTGCCAGCAGCAGTGGGCCTATAATTTACAATGAGCAGTTCTTC. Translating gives CASSSGPIIYNEQFF.

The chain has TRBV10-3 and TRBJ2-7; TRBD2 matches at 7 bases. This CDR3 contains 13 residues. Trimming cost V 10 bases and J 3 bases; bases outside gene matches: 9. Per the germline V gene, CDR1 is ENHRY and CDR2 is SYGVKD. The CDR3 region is CANSTSAHYEQYF. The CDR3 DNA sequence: TGTGCCAACTCCACTAGCGCCCACTACGAGCAGTACTTC.

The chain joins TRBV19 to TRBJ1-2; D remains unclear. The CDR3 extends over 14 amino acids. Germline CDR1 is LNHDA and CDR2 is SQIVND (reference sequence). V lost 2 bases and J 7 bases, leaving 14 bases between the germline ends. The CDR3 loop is CASSITERATGYTF. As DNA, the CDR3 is TGTGCCAGTAGTATAACGGAGCGTGCGACTGGCTACACCTTC.

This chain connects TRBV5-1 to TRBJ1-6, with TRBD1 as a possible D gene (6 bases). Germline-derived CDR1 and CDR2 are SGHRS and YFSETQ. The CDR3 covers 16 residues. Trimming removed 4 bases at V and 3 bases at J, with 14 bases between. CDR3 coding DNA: TGCGCCAGCAGCCCAGGAGACAGGATCTATAATTCACCCCTCCACTTT. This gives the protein CASSPGDRIYNSPLHF.

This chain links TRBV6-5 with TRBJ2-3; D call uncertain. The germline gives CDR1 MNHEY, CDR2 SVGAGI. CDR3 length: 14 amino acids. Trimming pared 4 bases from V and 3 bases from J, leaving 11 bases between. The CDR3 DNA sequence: TGTGCCAGCAGTTCGTCCCATTCGACAGATACGCAGTATTTT. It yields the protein CASSSSHSTDTQYF.

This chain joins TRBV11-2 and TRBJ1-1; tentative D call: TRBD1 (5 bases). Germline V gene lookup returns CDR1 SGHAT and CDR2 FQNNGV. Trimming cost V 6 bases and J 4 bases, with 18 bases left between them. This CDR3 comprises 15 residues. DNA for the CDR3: TGTGCCAGCAGGCTCGCAAAGGGGCTTGGCACTGAAGCTTTCTTT. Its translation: CASRLAKGLGTEAFF.